This T cell receptor (beta chain) was sequenced in a study of blood T cell repertoires in COVID-19. Overall study: Recovery meant two consecutive negative NP/OP PCR tests, professional clearance, or resolved symptoms.

Per the study methods: Reference gene primer amplification gave nucleated cell count estimates. Repertoires were generated with immunoSEQ multiplex PCR, while TCRdb's copy carries only in-frame clones and drops some. V, J and clone size reflect that table, while D and trimming were determined from the DNA. The table records approximately 210,000 clones, around nine tenths of them present only once. CDR1 LNHDA and CDR2 SQIVND come from the germline V gene (reference sequence). Trimming stripped 1 base from V and 4 bases from J, with 11 bases between. The CDR3 runs 15 residues. Across fewer than 25 US areas, participants ranged in age from about 18 to 90 years. Each participant's cohort was designated according to participant-reported clinical history.

Sequenced sample: PBMCs or T cells enriched from blood (not recorded which). V usage is TRBV19 and J usage is TRBJ1-3, with D hard to call. The TCR sequence derives from a man aged 30 to 39 in a cohort exposed to, infected with or recovered from COVID-19 (not recorded which). The CDR3 nucleotides are TGTGCCAGTAGTATAGTCACAGAGACAGGAAACACCATATATTTT. Its protein is CASSIVTETGNTIYF.